What follows are 5 T cell receptor beta chains derived from one specimen sequenced in a study of breast tumors, draining lymph nodes, adjacent tissues. From the multiplex PCR reads, TCRdb called clonotypes with MiXCR, one entry per CDR3 protein. The sample comprises 290,000 or so distinct CDR3 sequences, 30% to 35% of which are singletons, and approximately 1% rests with the top ten. The lymph nodes were axillary draining lymph nodes from breast cancer patients. The specimen was axillary lymph node tissue. The origin of the receptors is a female donor with breast cancer. Some clones in this sample may be carry-over from other donors' samples.

On this clonotype itself: Since a much larger clone is just one base distant, this may be a read error. The rearrangement uses TRBV13 and TRBJ2-2; 10 nucleotides match TRBD1. This CDR3 contains 17 residues. CDR1 PRHDT and CDR2 FYEKMQ come from the germline V gene (reference sequence). This chain's CDR3 is CASSPSTGTGDTGKLFF. The CDR3, as DNA: TGTGCCAGCAGCCCCTCGACCGGGACAGGGGACACCGGGAAGCTGTTTTTT.

This clonotype was seen at least ten times. The chain joins TRBV6-5 to TRBJ1-2, with 7 bases fitting TRBD1. The CDR3 runs 13 residues. Per the germline V gene, CDR1 is MNHEY and CDR2 is SVGAGI. Trimming removed 2 bases from V and 13 bases from J; junction bases left unmatched: 10. CDR3: CASSYVGDSQSTF. CDR3 coding DNA: TGTGCCAGCAGTTACGTCGGGGACAGTCAATCCACCTTC.

The table lists this clonotype with a few counts. This chain uses TRBV28 with TRBJ2-2, with D unclear. Germline V gene sequence: CDR1 MDHEN, CDR2 SYDVKM. The CDR3 contains 12 residues. V lost 5 bases and J lost 7, with 8 bases in between. The CDR3 loop is CASSQSIGELFF. Written as DNA, the CDR3 is TGTGCCAGCAGTCAGTCCATCGGGGAGCTGTTTTTT. Together with reference TRBV28 and TRBJ2-2, the CDR3 gives the full variable domain: DVKVTQSSRYLVKRTGEKVFLECVQDMDHENMFWYRQDPGLGLRLIYFSYDVKMKEKGDIPEGYSVSREKKERFSLILESASTNQTSMYLCASSQSIGELFFGEGSRLTVL.

The table lists this clonotype with a few counts. A much larger clone lies one base from this, so it may be a read error. The chain links TRBV11-2 to TRBJ1-3; D uncertain. The CDR3 length is 11 residues. In germline, CDR1 is SGHAT, CDR2 FQNNGV. This chain's CDR3 is CGEGFGNTTYF. The CDR3 DNA is TGTGGAGAAGGTTTTGGAAACACCACATATTTT.

This clonotype was recorded many times. This chain uses TRBV5-6 with TRBJ2-5, with a weak D call TRBD2 (6 bases). The germline V gene has CDR1 SGHDT and CDR2 YYEEEE. The length of the CDR3 is 14 residues. V was shortened by 1 base and J by 5 bases, with 12 bases between the two germline ends. The CDR3 bases are TGTGCCAGCAGCTTGAATCGGGGGAGGGAGACCCAGTACTTC. Translated: CASSLNRGRETQYF.